Following are 25 T cell receptor beta chains from one sample sequenced in a study of cytomegalovirus exposure and HLA in healthy donors. PCR used 60 Vbeta primers and 13 Jbeta primers. Generated by immunoSEQ multiplex PCR, the TCRdb table keeps only in-frame clones and is missing some. This table has roughly 99,000 clones, approximately 79% appearing once. Sequences were obtained from PBMCs. Every receptor here comes from a woman aged 40 to 50 in good health and CMV-seronegative.

V and J are TRBV5-1 and TRBJ1-1, with D maybe TRBD1 (6 bases). Trimming removed 0 bases at V and 1 base at J, with 13 bases between. The CDR3 sequence is 16 residues long. Germline V gene data show CDR1 as SGHRS and CDR2 as YFSETQ. The CDR3 DNA is TGCGCCAGCAGCTTGGGGGGCGGGGGCACGAACACTGAAGCTTTCTTT. Translating gives CASSLGGGGTNTEAFF.

The V and J genes are TRBV5-1 and TRBJ1-2; TRBD1 agrees at 7 bases. The CDR3 has 13 residues. Losses at the gene ends were 0 bases for V and 7 bases for J; bases not matched to a gene: 3. In germline, CDR1 is SGHRS, CDR2 YFSETQ. Here the CDR3 DNA reads TGCGCCAGCAGCTTGGGAGGGGGCGCTGGCTACACCTTC. Translation: CASSLGGGAGYTF.

The rearrangement links TRBV6-1 to TRBJ2-2; no reliable D call. This CDR3 has 13 residues. V lost 4 bases and J 4 bases, leaving 7 bases between the germline ends. The germline V gene has CDR1 MNHNS and CDR2 SASEGT. Here the CDR3 reads CASSVGFTGELFF. The CDR3 nucleotides are TGTGCCAGCAGTGTCGGGTTCACCGGGGAGCTGTTTTTT.

The chain has TRBV9 and TRBJ1-6; TRBD1 aligns across 7 bases. V trimming: 5 bases; J trimming: 7 bases; junction bases outside the gene matches: 3. In germline, CDR1 is SGDLS, CDR2 YYNGEE. CDR3 length: 13 amino acids. CDR3 amino acids: CASSTGQNSPLHF. DNA of the CDR3: TGTGCCAGCAGTACGGGACAGAATTCACCCCTCCACTTT.

Judged by abundance, this clone is large. Other nucleotide sequences from this sample produce the same CDR3. The chain has TRBV7-6 and TRBJ2-3; the match to TRBD1 covers 7 bases. The V segment lost 1 base and the J segment 6 bases; nucleotides outside the gene matches: 1. The CDR3 length is 13 residues. The germline V gene encodes CDR1 SGHVS and CDR2 FNYEAQ. In DNA form, the CDR3 reads TGTGCCAGCAGCTTAGAGGGGGCTGATACGCAGTATTTT. Its translation: CASSLEGADTQYF.

The chain is built from TRBV5-1 and TRBJ2-3; 14 bases line up with TRBD2. Per germline, CDR1 SGHRS and CDR2 YFSETQ. The CDR3 extends over 20 amino acids. After removal of 4 bases from V and 4 bases from J, the junction contained 17 bases not matched to a gene. CDR3 DNA: TGCGCCAGCAGCCCATCCGGGACTAGCGGGGGCTCGGCTCGGGCAGATACGCAGTATTTT. Its translation is CASSPSGTSGGSARADTQYF. Filled out from reference TRBV5-1 and TRBJ2-3, the complete variable domain reads KAGVTQTPRYLIKTRGQQVTLSCSPISGHRSVSWYQQTPGQGLQFLFEYFSETQRNKGNFPGRFSGRQFSNSRSEMNVSTLELGDSALYLCASSPSGTSGGSARADTQYFGPGTRLTVL.

A few counts support this clone. The chain carries TRBV5-1 and TRBJ1-1; no clear D. Trimming pared 7 bases from V and 0 bases from J, leaving 10 bases between. This CDR3 spans 13 amino acids. Germline CDR1 SGHRS, CDR2 YFSETQ. In DNA, the CDR3 is TGCGCCAGCCGTGCTACCGTGAACACTGAAGCTTTCTTT. Protein sequence: CASRATVNTEAFF.

The chain links TRBV9 to TRBJ1-2; D is undetermined. Germline V gene sequence: CDR1 SGDLS, CDR2 YYNGEE. There are 12 residues in the CDR3. Trimming took 0 bases from V and 5 from J, leaving 5 bases between them. CDR3: CASSVEEYGYTF. Written as DNA, the CDR3 is TGTGCCAGCAGCGTAGAAGAGTATGGCTACACCTTC.

This clone was counted once. This chain links TRBV30 with TRBJ1-2; D is perhaps TRBD1 (5 bases). The CDR3 contains 11 residues. Trimming removed 0 bases at V and 14 bases at J, with 13 bases between. From germline, CDR1 is GTSNPN and CDR2 SVGIG (reference sequence). The CDR3 loop is CAWSVQKGLTF. CDR3 DNA: TGTGCCTGGAGTGTACAAAAGGGGCTGACCTTC.

The chain carries TRBV2 and TRBJ2-7; D ambiguous. The germline CDR1 and CDR2 sequences are SNHLY and FYNNEI. This CDR3 is built from 15 residues. The V gene lost 6 bases and the J gene lost 3 bases, with 18 bases spanning the gap. This chain's CDR3 is CASSFPRGSHYEQYF. CDR3 DNA: TGTGCCAGCAGCTTTCCTAGAGGTTCGCACTACGAGCAGTACTTC.

The chain combines TRBV10-3 with TRBJ2-1; 8 bases are a match to TRBD1. The CDR3 length is 12 residues. The J segment lost 8 bases and the V segment lost 7 bases, leaving 4 bases of the junction unmatched. Germline values: CDR1 ENHRY, CDR2 SYGVKD. The CDR3 loop is CAINDRGDEQFF. The CDR3 bases are TGTGCCATCAATGACAGGGGCGATGAGCAGTTCTTC.

The gene calls are TRBV30 and TRBJ1-6, with TRBD1 matching over 8 bases. The germline gives CDR1 GTSNPN, CDR2 SVGIG (reference sequence). Trimming at V came to 2 bases and at J to 7 bases, leaving 4 bases not matched to a gene. The CDR3 spans 14 residues. CDR3 sequence (DNA): TGTGCCTGGAGTTTCGGACAGGGAAATTCACCCCTCCACTTT. The encoded protein is CAWSFGQGNSPLHF.

DNA for the CDR3: TGCGCCAGCACCTCTCGGGACAGGGGGCGTACTCGCACCTACGAGCAGTACTTC. Its protein is CASTSRDRGRTRTYEQYF. The chain has TRBV4-3 and TRBJ2-7; 12 nucleotides align to TRBD1. The germline V gene encodes CDR1 LGHNA and CDR2 YSLEER. This CDR3 region has 18 residues. The trim removed 7 bases at V and 2 bases at J, leaving 15 bases unmatched.

The rearrangement joins TRBV6-6 to TRBJ1-2; tentatively, D is TRBD1 (6 bases). The V end was cut by 6 bases, the J end by 4 bases, with 12 bases between. The germline CDR1 and CDR2 sequences are MNHNY and SVGAGI (reference sequence). The CDR3 loop spans 13 amino acids. The CDR3 nucleotides are TGTGCCAGCAGAGAGACAGGTGGCTATGGCTACACCTTC. Its protein product is CASRETGGYGYTF.

V and J are TRBV27 and TRBJ1-6; TRBD1 aligns across 12 bases. In germline, CDR1 is MNHEY, CDR2 SMNVEV (reference sequence). V shed 5 bases, J shed 12 bases, and the junction held 5 bases outside the gene matches. The CDR3 length is 14 residues. CDR3 nucleotide sequence: TGTGCCAGCAGTCAAGGGACAGGGGGCCTACCCCTCCACTTT. Translation gives CASSQGTGGLPLHF.

The chain carries TRBV7-9 and TRBJ1-1; D unclear. Germline V gene sequence: CDR1 SEHNR, CDR2 FQNEAQ (reference sequence). V was pared by 1 base and J by 7 bases, with 22 bases between. The CDR3 loop spans 17 amino acids. The CDR3 nucleotides are TGTGCCAGCAGCTTAGTTGGTTCCAGAGAGGGATTTAGTGAAGCTTTCTTT. Protein sequence: CASSLVGSREGFSEAFF. Variable domain in full (rest from reference TRBV7-9 and TRBJ1-1): DTGVSQNPRHKITKRGQNVTFRCDPISEHNRLYWYRQTLGQGPEFLTYFQNEAQLEKSRLLSDRFSAERPKGSFSTLEIQRTEQGDSAMYLCASSLVGSREGFSEAFFGQGTRLTVV.

The V call is TRBV9, the J call TRBJ1-4; D not certain. Trimming stripped 3 bases from V and 6 bases from J, with 12 bases between. There are 14 residues in the CDR3. CDR1 and CDR2 from the germline V gene are SGDLS and YYNGEE. The CDR3 loop is CASSAQSGDEKLFF. DNA of the CDR3: TGTGCCAGCAGCGCGCAAAGCGGGGATGAAAAACTGTTTTTT.

J is TRBJ2-1 and V is TRBV28; D is uncertain. Germline V gene sequence: CDR1 MDHEN, CDR2 SYDVKM. The CDR3 is made up of 14 amino acids. Trimming took off 7 bases at V and 8 bases at J, with 18 bases between the two ends. The CDR3 coding sequence is TGTGCCAGCATAGGCCTCCCAGACCGGGATGAGCAGTTCTTC. Its translation: CASIGLPDRDEQFF.

The chain links TRBV6-5 to TRBJ2-5, with 8 positions matching TRBD1. The end of the DNA aligns better with TRBJ2-7, so the J call may be wrong. Germline loops: CDR1 MNHEY, CDR2 SVGAGI. The CDR3 runs to 14 residues. CDR3 sequence: CATRTGQASYEQYF. The CDR3 DNA follows: TGTGCCACGCGAACGGGACAGGCTTCCTACGAGCAGTACTTC.

The chain is built from TRBV2 and TRBJ2-1; D remains unclear. Per germline, CDR1 SNHLY and CDR2 FYNNEI. The V gene lost 8 bases and the J gene lost 2 bases, with 10 bases spanning the gap. The CDR3 spans 13 residues. The CDR3 DNA sequence: TGTGCCAGCGAGTCCACCCCCTACAATGAGCAGTTCTTC. As protein: CASESTPYNEQFF.

The chain joins TRBV11-1 to TRBJ1-1; D may be TRBD1 (6 bases). The CDR3 contains 15 residues. V lost 7 bases and J 4 bases, leaving 19 bases between the germline ends. Germline lookup yields CDR1 SGHAT and CDR2 FQDESV (reference sequence). As DNA, the CDR3 is TGTGCCAGCAACTCTCATCGGGGGGCGGGCACTGAAGCTTTCTTT. Translated: CASNSHRGAGTEAFF. The full variable domain, its missing parts supplied by reference TRBV11-1 and TRBJ1-1, is EAEVAQSPRYKITEKSQAVAFWCDPISGHATLYWYRQILGQGPELLVQFQDESVVDDSQLPKDRFSAERLKGVDSTLKIQPAELGDSAMYLCASNSHRGAGTEAFFGQGTRLTVV.

The chain is built from TRBV4-3 and TRBJ2-7; D perhaps matches TRBD1 (6 bases). V lost 1 base and J lost 2, with 12 bases in between. The CDR3 consists of 15 residues. Germline V CDR1 and CDR2: LGHNA, YSLEER. The CDR3 nucleotides read TGCGCCAGCAGCCAAGTTTTACAGGGAACCTACGAGCAGTACTTC. Translating it yields CASSQVLQGTYEQYF.

The chain carries TRBV28 and TRBJ1-4; 7 bases map to TRBD1. CDR3 length equals 15 residues. Germline V CDR1 and CDR2: MDHEN, SYDVKM. The trim removed 6 bases at V and 0 bases at J, leaving 4 bases unmatched. CDR3 residues: CASRLTGATNEKLFF. For the CDR3, the DNA is TGTGCCAGCAGGCTAACAGGGGCAACTAATGAAAAACTGTTTTTT. The entire variable domain, with the rest obtained from reference TRBV28 and TRBJ1-4, is as follows: DVKVTQSSRYLVKRTGEKVFLECVQDMDHENMFWYRQDPGLGLRLIYFSYDVKMKEKGDIPEGYSVSREKKERFSLILESASTNQTSMYLCASRLTGATNEKLFFGSGTQLSVL.

The rearrangement joins TRBV6-6 to TRBJ2-7, with D unresolved. V was trimmed by 6 bases and J by 6 bases, leaving 21 bases between them. CDR1 MNHNY and CDR2 SVGAGI come from the germline V gene (reference sequence). This CDR3 has 15 residues. Written as DNA, the CDR3 is TGTGCCAGCAGAGACCCCCAGGCGCCCCAACCCGAGCAGTACTTC. Its translation: CASRDPQAPQPEQYF.

This clone was counted only a few times. J is TRBJ1-1 and V is TRBV11-2, with unresolved D. The CDR3 is made up of 14 amino acids. Per germline, CDR1 SGHAT and CDR2 FQNNGV. The V gene lost 5 bases and the J gene lost 5 bases, with 15 bases spanning the gap. The CDR3: CASSPPGGRTEAFF. The CDR3 DNA reads TGTGCCAGCAGCCCCCCGGGAGGGCGGACTGAAGCTTTCTTT.